This T cell receptor (beta chain) was retrieved from a study of memory CD4+ T cells and cytomegalovirus serostatus. For the study at large: Healthy Belgian adult donors included 9 or 10 CMV-positive and 24 CMV-negative people.

Single viable CD3+CD4+CD8-CD45RO+ cells were sorted as the memory CD4+ T cells. CD4+ T cells were isolated by positive magnetic selection. The authors' processing: Out-of-frame sequences were removed, leaving some 2 million distinct TCRbeta sequences. Using immunoSEQ multiplex PCR, the repertoire was profiled, and TCRdb retains in-frame clones only, with some absent. V and J calls plus clone size are reproduced from that table; the DNA served to infer D and trimming. This sample yields 35,000 to 50,000 clones, of which 60% to 85% are seen a single time; about 0.6% belongs to the top ten. The length of the CDR3 is 13 residues. Germline values: CDR1 SEHNR, CDR2 FQNEAQ (reference sequence). Trimming removed 1 base from V and 10 bases from J, with 8 bases in between.

The receptor was isolated from an adult in good health and CMV-seronegative. Specimen: memory CD4+ T cells from blood. This sequence joins TRBV7-9 and TRBJ1-6; D is unclear. The DNA of the CDR3 is TGTGCCAGCAGCTTAGGATCGGAGTCACCCCTCCACTTT. It encodes CASSLGSESPLHF.